The rows below give T cell receptor beta chains drawn from one sample of a study of CD8+ T cells in alopecia areata. Produced via immunoSEQ multiplex PCR; TCRdb's table is partial and in-frame only. The repertoire holds 200,000 to 250,000 clones, with over 60% as singletons. The starting material was CD4+ T cells sorted from blood, obtained at week 4, from a patient treated with tofacitinib. These TCRs come from a human donor with alopecia areata. Both conserved end residues are part of each CDR3. D genes are given only for firm matches. The size entry is marked missing in some rows and otherwise reads once, few, many or a size class.

cdr3_nt	cdr3_aa	clone_size	d_call	v_call	j_call
TGCGCCAGCAGCTTGGCCCTAGCGGGGGGAGAGACCCAGTACTTC	CASSLALAGGETQYF	-	TRBD2	TRBV5-1	TRBJ2-5
TGCAGCGCCGGGGACAGGGGCACCTACGAGCAGTACTTC	CSAGDRGTYEQYF	-	TRBD1	TRBV29-1	TRBJ2-7
TGTGCCAGCAGTTATGGGACAGCGATAGCTAACTATGGCTACACCTTC	CASSYGTAIANYGYTF	-	TRBD1	TRBV6-5	TRBJ1-2
TGTGCCAGCAGCTTAGCGGGACAGGGGGTTTACGAGCAGTACTTC	CASSLAGQGVYEQYF	-	TRBD1	TRBV7-2	TRBJ2-7
TGTGCCAGCAGCGCGCCGGGACTAGCGGGGGCCTCACAAGAGACCCAGTACTTC	CASSAPGLAGASQETQYF	-	TRBD2	TRBV7-9	TRBJ2-5
TGCGCCAGCGGGACAGGGATTACCGGGGAGCTGTTTTTT	CASGTGITGELFF	-	TRBD1	TRBV4-3	TRBJ2-2
TGTGCCAGCAGTGAAGCGCGGGATTCAGGTGAAGCTTTCTTT	CASSEARDSGEAFF	-	-	TRBV2	TRBJ1-1
TGTGCCAGCAGCCCAGGGACTAGGCAAGAGACCCAGTACTTC	CASSPGTRQETQYF	-	TRBD2	TRBV7-2	TRBJ2-5
TGTGCCAGCAGCGTAGCTACGGGCGGCTATGGCTACACCTTC	CASSVATGGYGYTF	-	-	TRBV9	TRBJ1-2
TGTGCCAGCAGCCAAGAGACCAGGGGCGAGCAGTACTTC	CASSQETRGEQYF	-	-	TRBV4-2	TRBJ2-7
TGTGCCAGTACCCCTCAAGAGGGGAGAAACACTGAAGCTTTCTTT	CASTPQEGRNTEAFF	-	-	TRBV19	TRBJ1-1
TGTGCCAGCAGTTTATCGGGTAGCGGGACCTACGAGCAGTACTTC	CASSLSGSGTYEQYF	few	TRBD2	TRBV28	TRBJ2-7
TGTGCCAGCAGCCAAGTTCTAGTTGAAGGCGCTGAAGCTTTCTTT	CASSQVLVEGAEAFF	-	-	TRBV4-2	TRBJ1-1
TGTGCCAGCAGTCCAAAGTGGGACCGGTTGTTCTTC	CASSPKWDRLFF	once	-	TRBV6-1	TRBJ2-1
TGCGCCAGCAGCCAAGATCCCGGACAGGGCTATGGCTACACCTTC	CASSQDPGQGYGYTF	once	TRBD1	TRBV4-1	TRBJ1-2
TGTGCCATCAGTGAGGGGACAGGGCGCTATGGCTACACCTTC	CAISEGTGRYGYTF	-	TRBD1	TRBV10-3	TRBJ1-2
TGCGCCAGCAGCGAGGACAGGGGAGGGGTGCAGTTCTTC	CASSEDRGGVQFF	-	TRBD1	TRBV5-1	TRBJ2-1
TGTGCCAGCAGCTTAGCCCTCCAGTGGGAGACCCAGTACTTC	CASSLALQWETQYF	-	-	TRBV7-2	TRBJ2-5
TGTGCCAGCAGCTTAGTCTCGGGGGGCGGAAACAATGAGCAGTTCTTC	CASSLVSGGGNNEQFF	few	-	TRBV7-2	TRBJ2-1
TGCGCCAGCAGCCTTCCCCCTGACAGCTCTGGGGCCAACGTCCTGACTTTC	CASSLPPDSSGANVLTF	-	-	TRBV5-1	TRBJ2-6
TGTGCCAGCAATGAGCGGACCACTGAAGCTTTCTTT	CASNERTTEAFF	-	-	TRBV7-2	TRBJ1-1
TGTGCCTGGGGACAGGGAGGCAATCAGCCCCAGCATTTT	CAWGQGGNQPQHF	-	TRBD1	TRBV30	TRBJ1-5
TGTGCCAGCAGCTCCGAGAGGGGTGAAAAACTGTTTTTT	CASSSERGEKLFF	-	-	TRBV7-9	TRBJ1-4
TGTGCCAGCAGTTTACCCCCACAGCTGAGGCGGCTGTTTTTT	CASSLPPQLRRLFF	-	-	TRBV6-6	TRBJ1-4